The rows below give T cell receptor beta chains drawn from one sample of a study of blood T cells in healthy people across ages. TCRdb called the 5' RACE reads again in MiXCR, with one record for every CDR3 protein. This table has some 1.6 million distinct CDR3 sequences, about 35% appearing once. The sequencing sample was made of blood. The receptor source for this set is a young woman in good health. Both conserved end residues are part of each CDR3. Fields, in order: V gene, D gene, clone size, J gene, CDR3 DNA, CDR3 protein. The D gene is left open where the match is weak. Clone size is not always given. Where it is, it says once, few, many or a class for expanded clones.

TRBV3-1	NA	NA	TRBJ1-2	TGTGCCAGCAGCCCTGGCCGGGTCCGGGATGGCTACACCTTC	CASSPGRVRDGYTF
TRBV10-3	TRBD1	once	TRBJ1-1	TGTGCCATCAGCGGGACAGGGGCCCCTGAAGCTTTCTTT	CAISGTGAPEAFF
TRBV10-1	TRBD1	NA	TRBJ2-5	TGCGCCAGCAGGGAAGGGACAGCGCCAGAGACCCAGTACTTC	CASREGTAPETQYF
TRBV12-3/TRBV12-4	TRBD1	few	TRBJ2-5	TGTGCCAGCAGTTTAGCTTCCGGGCAGGGGGCCGAGACCCAGTACTTC	CASSLASGQGAETQYF
TRBV6-6	NA	NA	TRBJ1-1	TGTGCCAGCAGTTATAGGGGGAGGTCGAGGACTGAAGCTTTCTTT	CASSYRGRSRTEAFF
TRBV11-2	NA	few	TRBJ2-1	TGTGCCAGCCAAGACCCTCCGGGTTTCTCCTACAATGAGCAGTTCTTC	CASQDPPGFSYNEQFF
TRBV9	TRBD2	NA	TRBJ2-3	TGTGCCAGCAGCGTAGGGCGACTAGCGGGAGGCACAGATACGCAGTATTTT	CASSVGRLAGGTDTQYF
TRBV6-5	NA	few	TRBJ1-6	TGTGCCACCTGGTCTGGCAGGTTTAATTCACCCCTCCACTTT	CATWSGRFNSPLHF
TRBV6-2/TRBV6-3	NA	many	TRBJ2-3	TGTGCCAGCAGTTACGGGGGGGGCGGCACAGATACGCAGTATTTT	CASSYGGGGTDTQYF
TRBV9	TRBD1	NA	TRBJ2-7	TGTGCCAGCAGCCTATCCTCGACAGGGCGGTACGAGCAGTACTTC	CASSLSSTGRYEQYF
TRBV29-1	NA	NA	TRBJ2-7	TGCAGCGTTGTGGCGTACCTCTCCTACGAGCAGTACTTC	CSVVAYLSYEQYF
TRBV6-2/TRBV6-3	NA	NA	TRBJ2-1	TGTGCCAGCAGTTACGGTAGCTCCTACGATGAGCAGTTCTTC	CASSYGSSYDEQFF
TRBV7-2	NA	NA	TRBJ1-5	TGTGCCAGCAGCCTCAAGGCCCGGGACGGGGATCAGCCCCAGCATTTT	CASSLKARDGDQPQHF
TRBV7-3	NA	few	TRBJ2-3	TGTGCCAGCAGACAGGCTGGGGCAGATACGCAGTATTTT	CASRQAGADTQYF
TRBV5-1	NA	NA	TRBJ1-2	TGCGCCAGCAGCTTGGTACTTTCTTTTGGTGGAGAATCGGGCGGCTACACCTTC	CASSLVLSFGGESGGYTF
TRBV9	NA	few	TRBJ1-1	TGTGCCAGCAGCGCCTCGGAGGTGAACACTGAAGCTTTCTTT	CASSASEVNTEAFF
TRBV29-1	TRBD1	NA	TRBJ1-5	TGCAGCGTTATGGGGGTACAGGGGGATAGCAATCAGCCCCAGCATTTT	CSVMGVQGDSNQPQHF
TRBV6-5	NA	few	TRBJ1-2	TGTGCCAGCAGAAATCTCACGCAGGGTGGCTATGGCTACACCTTC	CASRNLTQGGYGYTF
TRBV28	NA	few	TRBJ2-7	TGTGCCAGCAGTGAGTACAGGGATTTCGACGAGCAGTACTTC	CASSEYRDFDEQYF
TRBV27	NA	NA	TRBJ2-1	TGTGCCAGCAGTTTCCGGAGGGGGTCCTACAATGAGCAGTTCTTC	CASSFRRGSYNEQFF
TRBV30	TRBD2	few	TRBJ2-3	TGTGCCTGGGATCTAGCGGGAGGCACAGATACGCAGTATTTT	CAWDLAGGTDTQYF
TRBV24-1	TRBD1	NA	TRBJ2-1	TGTGCCACCAGTGGGACAGGGGCTGTTACTCTAAGCAATGAGCAGTTCTTC	CATSGTGAVTLSNEQFF
TRBV5-1	NA	few	TRBJ1-1	TGCGCCAGCAGCTGGGGACCGACGAACACTGAAGCTTTCTTT	CASSWGPTNTEAFF
TRBV29-1	TRBD2	few	TRBJ2-5	TGCAGCGTTGCGAGCGGGAGTACCCAAGAGACCCAGTACTTC	CSVASGSTQETQYF
TRBV9	TRBD2	many	TRBJ2-7	TGTGCCAGCAGTGTCTCTAGCGGTTCGTACGAGCAGTACTTC	CASSVSSGSYEQYF
TRBV28	NA	many	TRBJ2-7	TGTGCCAGCAGTTTACCGCGGCCCATGGGCGAGCAGTACTTC	CASSLPRPMGEQYF
TRBV2	TRBD1	NA	TRBJ1-2	TGTGCCAGCAGGATGACAGGGGAGGCCTATGGCTACACCTTC	CASRMTGEAYGYTF
TRBV4-1	NA	NA	TRBJ1-6	TGCGCCAGCAGCCCAGAGGGTTCACCCCTCCACTTT	CASSPEGSPLHF
TRBV10-3	NA	NA	TRBJ2-7	TGTGCCATCAGTGGGCCCGGGACAAGGGTCAACGAGCAGTACTTC	CAISGPGTRVNEQYF
TRBV7-9	NA	NA	TRBJ2-6	TGTGTCAGCAGCTTAGGGTTTACCGGGGCCAACGTCCTGACTTTC	CVSSLGFTGANVLTF
TRBV27	TRBD2	NA	TRBJ2-7	TGTGCCAGCAGTTTAACGACTAGCGGGAGCTACTACGAGCAGTACTTC	CASSLTTSGSYYEQYF
TRBV15	NA	NA	TRBJ1-1	TGTGCCACCAGCAGAACCGGGGGTCTAGCTTTCTTT	CATSRTGGLAFF
TRBV4-1	TRBD1	NA	TRBJ2-7	TGCGCCAGCAGCCAGTCCGGGACAGGGGGCTACGAGCAGTACTTC	CASSQSGTGGYEQYF
TRBV7-2	NA	few	TRBJ1-2	TGTGCCAGCAGCCCCTACACGGCTATTGAGGGCTACACCTTC	CASSPYTAIEGYTF
TRBV2	NA	NA	TRBJ2-5	TGTGCCAGCAGGTCGATGTGGGAGACCCAGTACTTC	CASRSMWETQYF
TRBV5-5	NA	few	TRBJ2-5	TGTGCCAGCAGCTTGGAAATGGGGGCGGGAAAGACCCAGTACTTC	CASSLEMGAGKTQYF
TRBV9	TRBD2	NA	TRBJ2-1	TGTGCCGGCAGCGTAGAGCTAGCGGGGGGCGGGAATGAGCAGTTCTTC	CAGSVELAGGGNEQFF
TRBV20-1	NA	NA	TRBJ2-1	TGCGGGATCTTAGGGCGGGACCAGAACGTCAATGAGCAGTTCTTC	CGILGRDQNVNEQFF
TRBV6-4	NA	NA	TRBJ1-2	TGTGCCAGCAAAGAGGAAGCCCGAACCGAGGAGTCTGACAGAGATTATGGCTACACCTTC	CASKEEARTEESDRDYGYTF
TRBV20-1	TRBD1	NA	TRBJ2-6	TGCAGTGCTAGAGGCACAGGGGGGAACTCTGGGGCCAACGTCCTGACTTTC	CSARGTGGNSGANVLTF
TRBV7-9	TRBD1	once	TRBJ2-1	TGTGCCAGCAGCTTAGGAAGGGGGCGAAGTGAGCAGTTCTTC	CASSLGRGRSEQFF
TRBV20-1	NA	NA	TRBJ2-1	TGCAGTGCTAGAGACCTAGCACCGAGCTCCTACAATGAGCAGTTCTTC	CSARDLAPSSYNEQFF
TRBV10-3	NA	few	TRBJ2-1	TGTACCATCAGTGAGCCCGAAGGAGGCGTGAATGAGCAGTTCTTC	CTISEPEGGVNEQFF
TRBV12-3/TRBV12-4	TRBD2	NA	TRBJ2-2	TGTGCCAGCAGTTTTGGCCGAGCGGGGGGGTCTGCGAACACCGGGGAGCTGTTTTTT	CASSFGRAGGSANTGELFF
TRBV12-3/TRBV12-4	NA	NA	TRBJ2-4	TGTGCCAGCAGCTGGATGACAGAAAACATTCAGTACTTC	CASSWMTENIQYF
TRBV7-9	TRBD2	NA	TRBJ2-3	TGTGCCAGCAGCTTTTGGACTAGCGGGAAAGATACGCAGTATTTT	CASSFWTSGKDTQYF
TRBV4-1	NA	NA	TRBJ2-5	TGCGCCAGCAGCCTAGAGGGGGGGCAGGGGACCCAGTACTTC	CASSLEGGQGTQYF
TRBV28	TRBD2	few	TRBJ2-7	TGTGCCAGCAGTTTATTGGTGGCGGGAGAAAAGCCCTACGAGCAGTACTTC	CASSLLVAGEKPYEQYF
TRBV12-3/TRBV12-4	TRBD1	NA	TRBJ2-7	TGTGCCAGTAGTTTAGACAGGGCTAGTCCCGAGCAGTACTTC	CASSLDRASPEQYF
TRBV11-2	NA	NA	TRBJ2-7	TGTGCCAGCAGTGGGGGCGTTCGGCTGCGCGAGCAGTACTTC	CASSGGVRLREQYF
TRBV12-3/TRBV12-4	TRBD2	NA	TRBJ2-4	TGTGCCAGCAGTCTCGGGACTAGCGTTGAGTCCAAAAACATTCAGTACTTC	CASSLGTSVESKNIQYF
TRBV9	NA	few	TRBJ2-1	TGTGCCAGCAGCGCCTCGGCCGGGGACAATGAGCAGTTCTTC	CASSASAGDNEQFF
TRBV20-1	NA	few	TRBJ2-5	TGCAGTGCTAGAGTCCAACCAGGGGAGACCCAGTACTTC	CSARVQPGETQYF
TRBV5-1	TRBD2	NA	TRBJ2-3	TGCGCCAGCAGCTTACTGACTAGCTTAGATACGCAGTATTTT	CASSLLTSLDTQYF